Below, one T cell receptor beta chain is given with its context. What it recognizes is unknown. This CDR3 has 11 residues. CDR1 SGHDT and CDR2 YYEEEE come from the germline V gene. Trimming stripped 0 bases from V and 4 bases from J, with 2 bases between. Repertoires were generated with immunoSEQ multiplex PCR, while TCRdb's copy carries only in-frame clones and drops some. The table lists 140,000 or so clones, about 86% of them singletons. The sample is drawn from a study of T cell responses to AZD1222 COVID-19 vaccine. Whole-study results and caveats: Clonal diversity was possibly underestimated, and white British individuals and females predominated among donors. Repertoires in all cases were sampled only once the peak T cell response had passed. Only five or six AZD1222 recipients were seropositive at baseline.

The sequencing used peripheral blood, collected 28 days after the second AZD1222 dose. This TCR was recovered from an adult who received the AZD1222 COVID-19 vaccine. The rearrangement links TRBV5-6 to TRBJ2-7; D gene ambiguous. The CDR3 reads CASSLVYEQYF. The CDR3 DNA reads TGTGCCAGCAGCTTGGTTTACGAGCAGTACTTC.